Each of the 8 T cell receptor beta chains below was sequenced from the same sample in a study of shared clonotypes between healthy human individuals. Repertoires were generated with immunoSEQ multiplex PCR, while TCRdb's copy carries only in-frame clones and drops some. The top ten hold over 1.5% of the sample, which has 600,000 to 800,000 clones, 55% to 75% seen once. The sample taken for sequencing was memory CD4+ T cells sorted from blood. Regarding subset: CD45RA-negative fraction. The origin of the receptors is a woman aged 30 to 39 in good health.

This clone was found many times. The genes are TRBV2 and TRBJ2-1; 9 nucleotides align to TRBD2. Germline CDR1 SNHLY, CDR2 FYNNEI. The CDR3 is 15 residues long. Unmatched junction bases numbered 12, after V lost 7 bases and J lost 8 bases. The CDR3 spells CASTGREGLWDEQFF. CDR3 bases: TGTGCCAGCACGGGGCGGGAGGGCCTCTGGGATGAGCAGTTCTTC.

The chain uses TRBV19 and TRBJ2-1; 9 bases map to TRBD2. From germline, CDR1 is LNHDA and CDR2 SQIVND (reference sequence). With V trimmed by 4 bases and J by 9 bases, 10 bases remained unmatched. The CDR3 covers 15 residues. For the CDR3, the DNA is TGTGCCAGTAGTAGTAGTAGCGGGAGAAAGGGTGAGCAGTTCTTC. It specifies CASSSSSGRKGEQFF.

The chain carries TRBV10-3 and TRBJ2-7, with D maybe TRBD2 (5 bases). V shed 1 base and J shed 0 bases, with 13 bases lying between them. Germline V gives CDR1 ENHRY, CDR2 SYGVKD. This CDR3 is built from 16 residues. The CDR3 loop is CAISEFPEGSSYEQYF. The CDR3, as DNA: TGTGCCATCAGTGAGTTTCCCGAGGGAAGCTCCTACGAGCAGTACTTC.

V usage is TRBV28 and J usage is TRBJ1-2, with 10 bases aligning to TRBD1. Trimming took 7 bases from V and 11 from J; bases not matched to a gene: 19. Germline V lookup: CDR1 MDHEN, CDR2 SYDVKM. This CDR3 has 16 amino acids. The CDR3 nucleotides read TGTGCCAGCACCGGGACAGGGGCAAAGTCTGGAAGGTCTTACACCTTC. Protein product: CASTGTGAKSGRSYTF.

This clone was seen just once. This chain uses TRBV28 with TRBJ1-1; a weak D match, TRBD1 (5 bases). Germline lookup yields CDR1 MDHEN and CDR2 SYDVKM. The CDR3 runs 12 residues. V gave up 6 bases and J gave up 5 bases, with 10 bases separating them. This CDR3 is CASRGRVTEAFF. The CDR3 DNA is TGTGCCAGCAGGGGCAGGGTAACTGAAGCTTTCTTT. Based on the CDR3 plus reference TRBV28 and TRBJ1-1, the full variable domain is DVKVTQSSRYLVKRTGEKVFLECVQDMDHENMFWYRQDPGLGLRLIYFSYDVKMKEKGDIPEGYSVSREKKERFSLILESASTNQTSMYLCASRGRVTEAFFGQGTRLTVV.

As concerns this clone: This CDR3 is also generated by other DNA sequences in the sample. The chain employs TRBV7-9 and TRBJ1-1; D gene unclear. Germline CDR1 is SEHNR and CDR2 is FQNEAQ (reference sequence). The CDR3 has 12 residues. V was shortened by 1 base and J by 2 bases, with 2 bases between the two germline ends. CDR3: CASSLVNTEAFF. The CDR3 DNA sequence: TGTGCCAGCAGCTTAGTTAACACTGAAGCTTTCTTT.

This clone showed up many times. This same CDR3 is encoded by further DNA sequences in the sample. This CDR3 is CASRVGLAGATGELFF. CDR3 coding DNA: TGTGCCAGCAGGGTGGGACTAGCGGGAGCCACCGGGGAGCTGTTTTTT. This chain links TRBV2 with TRBJ2-2, with TRBD2 identical over 14 bases. The length of the CDR3 is 16 residues. Trimming cost V 6 bases and J 4 bases; bases outside gene matches: 4. CDR1 and CDR2 from the germline V gene are SNHLY and FYNNEI.

V is TRBV2 and J is TRBJ2-3, with D possibly matching TRBD1 (5 bases). Trimming removed 3 bases from V and 3 bases from J, with 7 bases in between. The CDR3 runs 13 residues. In germline, CDR1 is SNHLY, CDR2 FYNNEI. The CDR3 sequence: CASSDQGTDTQYF. The DNA for the CDR3 is TGTGCCAGCAGTGATCAGGGAACAGATACGCAGTATTTT.